The 30 T cell receptor beta chains below all came from one sample that was sequenced in a study of CD8+CD57+ T cells in acquired aplastic anemia. Patients who underwent sequencing had shown CD8+CD57+ cell expansion by flow cytometry. CDR3 and TCR beta VDJ profiling relied on a genomic DNA template. MiXCR, run by TCRdb on the reads, gives a single entry per CDR3 protein. The data contain just over 450,000 distinct CDR3 sequences, about a third of them seen just once; the ten biggest clones take up 0.75% to 0.95%. The sequenced material came from sorted CD4+, CD8+, or CD8+CD57+ T cells (not recorded which) from PBMCs. These receptors all stem from a human donor with aplastic anemia.

This clonotype was seen at least ten times. The chain carries TRBV7-6 and TRBJ2-5, with D perhaps TRBD1 (5 bases). The CDR3 is 13 residues long. Germline CDR1 SGHVS, CDR2 FNYEAQ. The V end was cut by 5 bases, the J end by 2 bases, with 9 bases between. The CDR3 region is CASSVDIQETQYF. In DNA form, the CDR3 reads TGTGCCAGCAGCGTGGACATACAAGAGACCCAGTACTTC. Supplemented by reference TRBV7-6 and TRBJ2-5, the full variable domain reads GAGVSQSPRYKVTKRGQDVALRCDPISGHVSLYWYRQALGQGPEFLTYFNYEAQQDKSGLPNDRFSAERPEGSISTLTIQRTEQRDSAMYRCASSVDIQETQYFGPGTRLLVL.

This clonotype was picked up many times. This sequence joins TRBV2 and TRBJ1-6; possibly TRBD1 for D (5 bases). The CDR3 covers 18 residues. Trimming left V 6 bases short and J 9 bases short, with 27 bases between. Germline values: CDR1 SNHLY, CDR2 FYNNEI. The CDR3 loop is CASSADTGEGLLGSPLHF. The CDR3, as DNA: TGTGCCAGCAGCGCCGATACAGGAGAGGGCTTACTCGGTTCACCCCTCCACTTT.

This rearrangement joins TRBV20-1 to TRBJ2-3; TRBD2 agrees at 10 bases. The J segment lost 2 bases and the V segment lost 3 bases, leaving 11 bases of the junction unmatched. The CDR3 length is 17 residues. Germline CDR1 DFQATT, CDR2 SNEGSKA (reference sequence). The CDR3 spells CSASWLAGVGFTDTQYF. The CDR3 bases are TGCAGTGCTAGCTGGCTAGCGGGGGTGGGGTTCACAGATACGCAGTATTTT.

The chain is built from TRBV20-1 and TRBJ1-2; TRBD1 matches at 8 bases. The V and J ends lost 3 bases and 13 bases, in that order; junction bases with no gene match: 19. Germline V gene sequence: CDR1 DFQATT, CDR2 SNEGSKA (reference sequence). This CDR3 spans 15 amino acids. The CDR3 loop is CSASDPRRGDRKGTF. CDR3 nucleotides: TGCAGTGCTAGCGATCCAAGGAGGGGGGACAGGAAAGGCACCTTC.

This clonotype was detected ten times or more. The chain joins TRBV25-1 to TRBJ1-2, with D perhaps TRBD1 (5 bases). The CDR3 runs to 13 residues. CDR1 and CDR2 from the germline V gene are MGHDK and SYGVNS. V shed 3 bases and J shed 5 bases, with 10 bases lying between them. The DNA for the CDR3 is TGTGCCAGCAGTGATGGGGGTTCTTATGGCTACACCTTC. This translates into CASSDGGSYGYTF.

As regards this clonotype: This may come from a read error, since a much larger clone is one base off. V usage is TRBV19 and J usage is TRBJ1-5; D uncertain. Germline V gene lookup returns CDR1 LNHDA and CDR2 SQIVND (reference sequence). CDR3 length equals 16 residues. CDR3: CASSIAGPYSNQPRHF. The CDR3 coding sequence is TGTGCCAGTAGTATAGCAGGACCTTATAGCAATCAGCCCCGGCATTTT.

This clonotype was observed a handful of times. V is TRBV7-9 and J is TRBJ2-7, with D perhaps assigned TRBD1 or TRBD2 (5 bases each). V gave up 1 base and J gave up 3 bases, with 13 bases separating them. Germline V CDR1 and CDR2: SEHNR, FQNEAQ (reference sequence). The CDR3 totals 15 residues. In DNA, the CDR3 is TGTGCCAGCAGCTTAGACGGGACCTCTAACTACGAGCAGTACTTC. Translated: CASSLDGTSNYEQYF.

Concerning this clonotype: The CDR3 end shows no conserved phenylalanine or tryptophan, and so a read error is likely. V and J are TRBV9 and TRBJ1-1; D gene unclear. Trimming removed 4 bases at V and 5 bases at J, with 15 bases between. This CDR3 comprises 14 residues. Germline V gives CDR1 SGDLS, CDR2 YYNGEE. CDR3 sequence (DNA): TGTGCCAGCAGCCCAGAGGGTTGGCTAACTGAAGCTTTCTCT. It encodes CASSPEGWLTEAFS.

In DNA form, the CDR3 reads TGCAGCGTTGTAAGACAGGATTATGGCTACACCTTC. It yields the protein CSVVRQDYGYTF. The chain employs TRBV29-1 and TRBJ1-2; TRBD1 is a possible D gene (6 bases). V lost 4 bases to trimming and J lost 5 bases, with 11 bases between them. The germline V gene has CDR1 SQVTM and CDR2 ANQGSEA. CDR3 length: 12 amino acids.

This clonotype turned up a few times. V and J are TRBV7-2 and TRBJ1-2, with D unclear. The CDR3 runs 12 residues. The ends were cut back, 0 bases at V and 3 bases at J, with 2 bases in the middle. The germline V gene encodes CDR1 SGHTA and CDR2 FQGNSA. The CDR3 region has the DNA TGTGCCAGCAGCTTAGCGCACTATGGCTACACCTTC. Protein: CASSLAHYGYTF.

This clonotype was counted only a few times. The rearrangement uses TRBV7-2 and TRBJ2-1; the match to TRBD2 covers 10 bases. With 6 bases clipped from V and 9 bases from J, the junction kept 14 bases outside the gene matches. Looked up from germline, CDR1 is SGHTA and CDR2 is FQGNSA. The CDR3 totals 16 residues. CDR3 sequence reads: CASRLGLAGAGGEQFF. As DNA, the CDR3 is TGTGCCAGCAGGTTGGGGCTAGCGGGGGCCGGGGGTGAGCAGTTCTTC.

The sample holds many counts of this clonotype. V is TRBV10-1 and J is TRBJ2-3; 11 bases line up with TRBD2. The CDR3 length is 16 residues. Unmatched junction bases numbered 6, after V lost 6 bases and J lost 1 base. Germline-derived CDR1 and CDR2 are WNHNN and SYGVQD (reference sequence). The CDR3 sequence is CASSLAGGPRTDTQYF. CDR3 DNA: TGCGCCAGCAGCTTAGCGGGAGGGCCCCGCACAGATACGCAGTATTTT.

V gene TRBV6-1 combines with J gene TRBJ1-4; the match to TRBD1 covers 7 bases. The length of the CDR3 is 16 residues. Germline CDR1 reads MNHNS; CDR2 reads SASEGT. With 6 bases clipped from V and 4 bases from J, the junction kept 11 bases outside the gene matches. This chain's CDR3 is CASRSGGTVINEKLFF. The CDR3 DNA follows: TGTGCCAGCAGAAGCGGCGGGACAGTCATTAATGAAAAACTGTTTTTT.

The sample holds many counts of this clonotype. The rearrangement joins TRBV20-1 to TRBJ1-6; 8 bases fit TRBD1. Per the germline V gene, CDR1 is DFQATT and CDR2 is SNEGSKA (reference sequence). The V and J ends lost 7 bases and 7 bases, in that order; junction bases with no gene match: 9. CDR3 length: 14 residues. Here the CDR3 DNA reads TGCAGTGTCCCCGGGGACAGGCGGAATTCACCCCTCCACTTT. Translation: CSVPGDRRNSPLHF.

This clonotype was seen ten or more times. The chain couples TRBV25-1 to TRBJ1-4, with D uncertain. CDR3 size: 14 residues. CDR1 is MGHDK, CDR2 SYGVNS, per germline. The V end lost 5 bases, the J end lost 7 bases, and 14 bases lay between the germline ends. CDR3 region: CASSTQAPIEKLFF. In DNA form, the CDR3 reads TGTGCCAGCAGTACTCAGGCGCCCATTGAAAAACTGTTTTTT.

This clonotype turned up a few times. The chain couples TRBV3-1 to TRBJ1-3; D gene ambiguous. Trimming left V 0 bases short and J 0 bases short, with 6 bases between. CDR1 LGHDT and CDR2 YNNKEL come from the germline V gene (reference sequence). This CDR3 is built from 15 residues. The CDR3 sequence is CASSQEPASGNTIYF. The CDR3 region has the DNA TGTGCCAGCAGCCAAGAGCCCGCCTCTGGAAACACCATATATTTT.

The chain is built from TRBV20-1 and TRBJ1-1, with a possible D match to TRBD1 (6 bases). The germline V and J ends were trimmed by 6 bases and 0 bases, with 17 bases remaining between them. CDR3 size: 15 residues. The germline V gene encodes CDR1 DFQATT and CDR2 SNEGSKA (reference sequence). CDR3 in DNA: TGCAGTGCCCATCCCGACAGGCCCATGAACACTGAAGCTTTCTTT. Its protein is CSAHPDRPMNTEAFF.

The chain uses TRBV18 and TRBJ1-1; TRBD1 matches 10 bases. Per germline, CDR1 KGHSH and CDR2 LQKENI. The CDR3 has 19 residues. V lost 3 bases and J lost 1; bases outside the gene matches: 14. The DNA for the CDR3 is TGTGCCAGCTCACCGGGGACAGGGGAGTCTGCGAGATCGAACACTGAAGCTTTCTTT. It encodes CASSPGTGESARSNTEAFF.

This clonotype was counted ten times or more. J is TRBJ1-2 and V is TRBV7-9; 9 bases agree with TRBD1. The V gene end was trimmed by 0 bases and the J gene end by 5 bases; junction bases not matched to a gene: 13. Germline V gives CDR1 SEHNR, CDR2 FQNEAQ (reference sequence). This CDR3 comprises 18 residues. This chain's CDR3 is CASSLAQGAELLGYGYTF. CDR3 coding DNA: TGTGCCAGCAGCTTAGCACAGGGGGCCGAACTGCTCGGGTATGGCTACACCTTC.

This clonotype was observed many times. V usage is TRBV10-2 and J usage is TRBJ1-2; TRBD1 might be the D (6 bases). V gave up 3 bases and J gave up 2 bases, with 13 bases separating them. The CDR3 is made up of 15 amino acids. The germline CDR1 and CDR2 sequences are WSHSY and SAAADI. The CDR3 DNA reads TGCGCCAGCAGTGACTCGCCTGGACAGAACTATGGCTACACCTTC. This gives the protein CASSDSPGQNYGYTF.

There are a few counts of this clonotype. The chain recombines TRBV5-1 with TRBJ2-7; TRBD1 aligns across 7 bases. The V gene end was trimmed by 4 bases and the J gene end by 5 bases; junction bases not matched to a gene: 9. The CDR3 has 14 amino acids. Germline CDR1 reads SGHRS; CDR2 reads YFSETQ. As DNA, the CDR3 is TGCGCCAGCAGCCAGGGATTACAGGGGAACGAGCAGTACTTC. This codes for CASSQGLQGNEQYF. Together with reference TRBV5-1 and TRBJ2-7, the CDR3 gives the full variable domain: KAGVTQTPRYLIKTRGQQVTLSCSPISGHRSVSWYQQTPGQGLQFLFEYFSETQRNKGNFPGRFSGRQFSNSRSEMNVSTLELGDSALYLCASSQGLQGNEQYFGPGTRLTVT.

This clonotype has just a few counts. The chain carries TRBV2 and TRBJ2-5; D unclear. Germline CDR1 reads SNHLY; CDR2 reads FYNNEI. The CDR3 consists of 12 residues. Trimming stripped 5 bases from V and 4 bases from J, with 8 bases between. The chain's CDR3 is CASSKRGETQYF. CDR3 nucleotides: TGTGCCAGCAGTAAAAGAGGAGAGACCCAGTACTTC.

CDR3 sequence: CASTYGVGRPQHF. CDR3 DNA sequence: TGTGCCAGCACCTACGGAGTGGGTCGGCCCCAGCATTTT. J is TRBJ1-5 and V is TRBV25-1, with D hard to call. The V end lost 7 bases, the J end lost 9 bases, and 16 bases lay between the germline ends. The germline V gene encodes CDR1 MGHDK and CDR2 SYGVNS. The CDR3 totals 13 residues.

In DNA, the CDR3 is TGTGCCAGCAGTCCTAGTTTTCGCACAGATACGCAGTATTTT. Translated, it gives CASSPSFRTDTQYF. This chain connects TRBV7-9 to TRBJ2-3, with unresolved D. The CDR3 spans 14 residues. Germline CDR1 SEHNR, CDR2 FQNEAQ (reference sequence). V lost 6 bases and J lost 1, with 11 bases in between.

Details on this clonotype: This may arise from a read error, as a much more abundant clone is one base away. The chain combines TRBV14 with TRBJ1-6; no clear D. The CDR3 length is 13 residues. Germline loops: CDR1 SGHDN, CDR2 FVKESK. V gave up 1 base and J gave up 14 bases, with 12 bases separating them. This CDR3 is CASSQVGGSALHF. The CDR3 DNA follows: TGTGCCAGCAGCCAAGTTGGAGGATCAGCCCTCCACTTT.

This clonotype has just a few counts. The chain couples TRBV6-1 to TRBJ1-6; D ambiguous. CDR1 is MNHNS and CDR2 is SASEGT in the germline V gene. There are 14 residues in the CDR3. V gave up 8 bases and J gave up 11 bases, with 19 bases separating them. The CDR3 here is CASQAHSGPTPLHF. Written as DNA, the CDR3 is TGTGCCAGCCAAGCCCACTCGGGTCCTACACCCCTCCACTTT.

The chain joins TRBV2 to TRBJ2-2; D gene unclear. This CDR3 spans 14 amino acids. V was clipped by 5 bases and J by 9 bases, with 16 bases between them. CDR1 is SNHLY and CDR2 is FYNNEI in the germline V gene. The CDR3 DNA sequence: TGTGCCAGCAGTTTCCAACAAGGGTTCCGGGAGCTGTTTTTT. Amino acid sequence: CASSFQQGFRELFF.

This clonotype was seen many times. The chain recombines TRBV11-1 with TRBJ2-3; TRBD2 might be the D (6 bases). V was trimmed by 4 bases and J by 0 bases, leaving 23 bases between them. CDR3 length: 19 amino acids. CDR1 and CDR2 from the germline V gene are SGHAT and FQDESV (reference sequence). CDR3 DNA: TGTGCCAGCAGCTCCCAGCAGGTGGGGGGAGTTACTAGCACAGATACGCAGTATTTT. It codes for CASSSQQVGGVTSTDTQYF.

V usage is TRBV18 and J usage is TRBJ1-2; tentative D call: TRBD1 (5 bases). V was shortened by 3 bases and J by 8 bases, with 16 bases between the two germline ends. The germline CDR1 and CDR2 sequences are KGHSH and LQKENI. CDR3 length: 14 amino acids. CDR3 bases: TGTGCCAGCTCACCCGCCGGGGCCGAAAGGGGCTACACCTTC. As protein: CASSPAGAERGYTF.

Remarks on this clonotype: A read error may explain this, as a much larger clone is one base away. V and J are TRBV19 and TRBJ1-1, with TRBD1 as a possible D gene (5 bases). Germline values: CDR1 LNHDA, CDR2 SQIVND (reference sequence). The CDR3 is 14 residues long. V dropped 0 bases and J dropped 3 bases, with 8 bases sitting between them. CDR3 amino acids: CASSIDWDHTEAFF. The CDR3 region has the DNA TGTGCCAGTAGTATAGATTGGGACCACACTGAAGCTTTCTTT.